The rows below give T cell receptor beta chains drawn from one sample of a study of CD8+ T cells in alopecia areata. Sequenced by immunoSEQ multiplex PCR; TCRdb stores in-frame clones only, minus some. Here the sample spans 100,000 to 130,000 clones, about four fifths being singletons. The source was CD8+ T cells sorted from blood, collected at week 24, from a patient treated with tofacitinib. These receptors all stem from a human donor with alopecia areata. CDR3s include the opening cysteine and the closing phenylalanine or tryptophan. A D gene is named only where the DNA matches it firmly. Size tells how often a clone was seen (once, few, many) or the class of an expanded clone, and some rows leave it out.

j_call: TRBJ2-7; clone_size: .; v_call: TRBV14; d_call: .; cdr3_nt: TGTGCCAGCAGCCAAGATCTAACAGGGTACTACGAGCAGTACTTC; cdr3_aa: CASSQDLTGYYEQYF
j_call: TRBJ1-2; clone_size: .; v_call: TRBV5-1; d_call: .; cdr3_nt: TGCGCCAGCAGCTTCAAGGCAGGCCTCGGCTACACCTTC; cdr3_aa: CASSFKAGLGYTF
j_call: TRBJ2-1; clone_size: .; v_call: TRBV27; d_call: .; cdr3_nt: TGTGCCAGCAGCCGGGGGACCTACAATGAGCAGTTCTTC; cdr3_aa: CASSRGTYNEQFF
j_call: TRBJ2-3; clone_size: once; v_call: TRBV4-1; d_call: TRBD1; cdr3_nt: TGCGCCAGCAGCTACCGACAGGGGGTAAACACAGATACGCAGTATTTT; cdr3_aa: CASSYRQGVNTDTQYF
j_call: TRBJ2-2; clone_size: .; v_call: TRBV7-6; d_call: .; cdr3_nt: TGTGCCAGCAGCTTAAAAACCCCCTCGGACACCGGGGAGCTGTTTTTT; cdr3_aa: CASSLKTPSDTGELFF
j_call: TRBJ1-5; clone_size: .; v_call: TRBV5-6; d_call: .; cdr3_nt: TGTGCCAGCAGCTTGTTGTATGGAGGCAATCAGCCCCAGCATTTT; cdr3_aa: CASSLLYGGNQPQHF
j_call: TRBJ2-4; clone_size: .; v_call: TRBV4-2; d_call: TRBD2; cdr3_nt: TGTGCCAGCAGCCAAAGGGGACTAGCAGCCCCCGGGGCCAAAAACATTCAGTACTTC; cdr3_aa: CASSQRGLAAPGAKNIQYF
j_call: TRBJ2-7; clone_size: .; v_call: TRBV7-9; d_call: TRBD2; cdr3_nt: TGTGCCAGCAGCCGAGGGACTAGCGGGGGGCTGACGCTGGAGCAGTACTTC; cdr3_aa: CASSRGTSGGLTLEQYF
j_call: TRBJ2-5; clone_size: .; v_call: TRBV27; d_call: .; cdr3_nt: TGTGCCAGCAGGCCGGTTGGCTTCTCCCAAGAGACCCAGTACTTC; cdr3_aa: CASRPVGFSQETQYF
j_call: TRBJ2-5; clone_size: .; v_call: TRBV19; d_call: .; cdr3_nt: TGTGCCAGTAGTCGCCCCGAGGAGACCCAGTACTTC; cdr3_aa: CASSRPEETQYF
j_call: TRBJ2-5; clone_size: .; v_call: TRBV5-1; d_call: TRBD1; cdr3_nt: TGCGCCAGCGCCCAATACGGGACAGGTCAAGAGACCCAGTACTTC; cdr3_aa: CASAQYGTGQETQYF
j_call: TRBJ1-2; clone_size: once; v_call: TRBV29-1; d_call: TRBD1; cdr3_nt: TGCAGCGCCGGGAAGGCAGGGGGAGACTATGGCTACACCTTC; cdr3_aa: CSAGKAGGDYGYTF
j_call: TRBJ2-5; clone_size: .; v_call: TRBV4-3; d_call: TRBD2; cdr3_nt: TGCGCCAGCAGCCAGGACCTAGCGGGGAACCAAGAGACCCAGTACTTC; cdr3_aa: CASSQDLAGNQETQYF
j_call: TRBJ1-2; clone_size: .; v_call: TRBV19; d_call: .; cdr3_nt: TGTGCCAGTAGTATTGGAGCGGAGGGCTACACCTTC; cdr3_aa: CASSIGAEGYTF
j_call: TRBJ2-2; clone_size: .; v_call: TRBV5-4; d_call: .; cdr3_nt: TGTGCCAGCGCTAGAAATGCCGGGGAGCTGTTTTTT; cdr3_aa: CASARNAGELFF
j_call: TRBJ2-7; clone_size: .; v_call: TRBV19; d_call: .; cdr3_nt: TGTGCCAGTAGTATAGGAGGATACGAGCAGTACTTC; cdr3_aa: CASSIGGYEQYF
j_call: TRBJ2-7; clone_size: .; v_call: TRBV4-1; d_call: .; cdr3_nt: TGCGCCAGCAGCCACTCTGGAGGGGGCGAGCAGTACTTC; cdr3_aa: CASSHSGGGEQYF